The 5 T cell receptor beta chains given below trace back to one sample, sequenced in a study of monozygotic twins with inflammatory bowel disease. TCRdb reanalyzed the 5' RACE reads, giving one entry per CDR3 protein sequence and no DNA. The repertoire table contains under 350,000 distinct CDR3 sequences. Sequenced material: blood. These receptors were collected from a human donor with ulcerative colitis or Crohn's disease, or a healthy co-twin of an affected twin (not recorded which).

The chain combines TRBV14 with TRBJ2-5. The length of the CDR3 is 14 residues. The germline CDR1 and CDR2 sequences are SGHDN and FVKESK. CDR3 protein: CASSRVLDQETQYF. Based on the CDR3 plus reference TRBV14 and TRBJ2-5, the full variable domain is EAGVTQFPSHSVIEKGQTVTLRCDPISGHDNLYWYRRVMGKEIKFLLHFVKESKQDESGMPNNRFLAERTGGTYSTLKVQPAELEDSGVYFCASSRVLDQETQYFGPGTRLLVL.

This rearrangement joins TRBV7-2 to TRBJ2-5; TCRdb names TRBD1, which stays unverified in the absence of DNA. Germline assignment: CDR1 SGHTA and CDR2 FQGNSA. The CDR3 consists of 16 residues. CDR3 sequence: CASSLGGAGNQETQYF. Combining the CDR3 with reference TRBV7-2 and TRBJ2-5 gives the whole variable domain GAGVSQSPSNKVTEKGKDVELRCDPISGHTALYWYRQSLGQGLEFLIYFQGNSAPDKSGLPSDRFSAERTGGSVSTLTIQRTQQEDSAVYLCASSLGGAGNQETQYFGPGTRLLVL.

The V call is TRBV27, the J call TRBJ2-5; TCRdb outputs TRBD1, but without DNA this stays unchecked. Germline CDR1 MNHEY, CDR2 SMNVEV (reference sequence). This CDR3 region has 13 residues. CDR3 sequence reads: CASRRQGVETQYF.

The chain uses TRBV19 and TRBJ2-6; checking the TCRdb D call of TRBD1 is not possible without DNA. Germline CDR1 LNHDA, CDR2 SQIVND (reference sequence). This CDR3 has 17 residues. CDR3 amino acids: CASTKPGQGSGANVLTF.

The chain links TRBV5-1 to TRBJ2-2; TCRdb selects TRBD1, and the lack of DNA leaves this call unchecked. The CDR3 length is 14 residues. Germline V CDR1 and CDR2: SGHRS, YFSETQ. CDR3 region: CASSLIQGSGELFF.